The next 9 T cell receptor beta chains were all read from a single sample in a study of blood T cell repertoires in COVID-19 (dated by TCRdb to the early 2020s). Library creation used the immunoSEQ multiplex PCR assay. The clones in this table, taken by TCRdb from immuneACCESS, are in-frame only. Not every clone is retained; where verified, under half of the shortfall comes from an unresolved V gene, and the cause of the rest is unknown. The sample records around 340,000 clones, approximately 89% of which are singletons. Together, the top ten hold approximately 4.1% of the sample. Sequences were obtained from peripheral blood. These receptors all stem from a woman in her fifties or sixties with COVID-19, enrolled during active disease.

This clone was detected only a few times. This chain links TRBV7-8 with TRBJ1-6, with D unclear. With 4 bases removed from V and 5 bases from J, the gap between germline ends came to 15 bases. Germline V gene lookup returns CDR1 SGHVS and CDR2 FQNEAQ. This CDR3 spans 16 amino acids. CDR3 loop: CASSSSSGRNNSPLHF. CDR3 sequence (DNA): TGTGCCAGCAGCTCATCGTCCGGGAGAAATAATTCACCCCTCCACTTT.

The chain links TRBV7-9 to TRBJ2-6; 9 nucleotides match TRBD1. The CDR3 runs 17 residues. Unmatched junction bases numbered 12, after V lost 8 bases and J lost 4 bases. Germline CDR1 reads SEHNR; CDR2 reads FQNEAQ (reference sequence). The CDR3, as DNA: TGTGCCAGCGCAACAGGGGGCCCTGTGACCGGGGCCAACGTCCTGACTTTC. This sequence encodes CASATGGPVTGANVLTF.

J is TRBJ1-4 and V is TRBV7-9; D is ambiguous. The CDR3 runs to 17 residues. Germline V gene lookup returns CDR1 SEHNR and CDR2 FQNEAQ (reference sequence). Trimming removed 5 bases from V and 2 bases from J, with 18 bases in between. The CDR3 DNA is TGTGCCAGCAGCCCGGCGTCGGGTTATGGGACTAATGAAAAACTGTTTTTT. It codes for CASSPASGYGTNEKLFF.

The chain is built from TRBV30 and TRBJ2-7, with 7 bases lining up with TRBD1. Germline V gene sequence: CDR1 GTSNPN, CDR2 SVGIG (reference sequence). Trimming at V came to 2 bases and at J to 5 bases, leaving 9 bases not matched to a gene. CDR3 length: 14 amino acids. The CDR3 DNA follows: TGTGCCTGGAGTTCCCGGACAGGATTTGACGAGCAGTACTTC. Amino acids: CAWSSRTGFDEQYF.

The chain combines TRBV29-1 with TRBJ1-2; the D is unclear. The CDR3 loop spans 12 amino acids. Germline CDR1 and CDR2: SQVTM and ANQGSEA. Trimming pared 1 base from V and 6 bases from J, leaving 9 bases between. CDR3 coding DNA: TGCAGCGTTGAAGGGTCGGGAAATGGCTACACCTTC. This sequence encodes CSVEGSGNGYTF.

The chain carries TRBV30 and TRBJ2-2, with a possible D match to TRBD2 (6 bases). This CDR3 is 14 amino acids long. The V and J ends lost 5 bases and 5 bases respectively, with 15 bases between them. CDR1 is GTSNPN and CDR2 is SVGIG in the germline V gene (reference sequence). CDR3 DNA sequence: TGTGCCTGGCGCCCCGGGACTCCTACCGGGGAGCTGTTTTTT. Translated: CAWRPGTPTGELFF.

The gene calls are TRBV7-9 and TRBJ1-2; tentatively, D is TRBD1 (6 bases). V was trimmed by 1 base and J by 2 bases, leaving 11 bases between them. CDR1 and CDR2 (germline): SEHNR, FQNEAQ (reference sequence). The CDR3 loop spans 15 amino acids. The CDR3 nucleotides are TGTGCCAGCAGCTTAGGACAGGCGGTAAACTATGGCTACACCTTC. Protein product: CASSLGQAVNYGYTF.

In this sample, this clone turned up once. This rearrangement joins TRBV3-1 (or the pseudogene TRBV3-2) to TRBJ1-1; D uncertain. Trimming left V 1 base short and J 7 bases short, with 7 bases between. In germline, CDR1 is LGHDT, CDR2 YNNKEL (reference sequence). The CDR3 length is 12 residues. The CDR3 region is CASSQVFGEAFF. The CDR3, as DNA: TGTGCCAGCAGCCAAGTCTTCGGTGAAGCTTTCTTT.

The genes are TRBV19 and TRBJ2-7, with 9 bases matching TRBD1. The CDR3 sequence is 13 residues long. CDR1 is LNHDA and CDR2 is SQIVND in the germline V gene (reference sequence). With V trimmed by 9 bases and J by 2 bases, 5 bases remained unmatched. The chain's CDR3 is CASLGQGTYEQYF. In DNA form, the CDR3 reads TGTGCCAGCCTGGGACAGGGAACCTACGAGCAGTACTTC.